One sample yielded the 32 T cell receptor beta chains listed below, sequenced in a study of cytomegalovirus exposure and HLA in healthy donors (dated by TCRdb to about 2017). Libraries were built with the immunoSEQ multiplex PCR assay. The multiplex PCR relied on a mix of 60 forward primers for TCR Vbeta segments and 13 reverse primers for TCR Jbeta segments. TCRdb carries this immuneACCESS record with in-frame sequences only. Its versions omit some clonotypes, under half of them owing to an unresolved V gene in the studies checked, with the rest unexplained. The sample table contains 150,000 or so clones; only one count was recorded for roughly 82% of them. The ten largest account for about 6.1% of the sample. Material for sequencing was PBMCs. The receptors originated from a woman in her forties or fifties in good health and CMV-seropositive.

The chain links TRBV7-2 to TRBJ2-1; 12 bases agree with TRBD1. This CDR3 is 19 amino acids long. V lost 2 bases, J lost 7 bases, and 15 bases stayed unmatched. Germline V gene lookup returns CDR1 SGHTA and CDR2 FQGNSA. The CDR3 DNA reads as TGTGCCAGCAGCTTAAGAGTCAGGGACAGGGGGCGCGGGGATAATGAGCAGTTCTTC. It specifies CASSLRVRDRGRGDNEQFF.

This clone was observed a handful of times. V and J are TRBV23-1 and TRBJ2-7, with D possibly TRBD1 on 6 matching bases. TRBV23-1 has ORF status, its function being uncertain. V was clipped by 0 bases and J by 0 bases, with 9 bases between them. CDR3 size: 15 residues. CDR3 in DNA: TGCGCCAGCAGTCAATCCACAGGGAGCTCCTACGAGCAGTACTTC. Translation: CASSQSTGSSYEQYF.

The genes are TRBV9 and TRBJ1-2, with TRBD1 as a possible D gene (5 bases). The CDR3 sequence is 14 residues long. Germline CDR1 is SGDLS and CDR2 is YYNGEE. Trimming removed 5 bases from V and 0 bases from J, with 11 bases in between. The CDR3 coding sequence is TGTGCCAGCAGTCTAACGGGGGCTAACTATGGCTACACCTTC. Amino acid sequence: CASSLTGANYGYTF.

The table lists this clone with a count of one. The chain employs TRBV27 and TRBJ2-7; 11 bases agree with TRBD1. CDR1 is MNHEY and CDR2 is SMNVEV in the germline V gene (reference sequence). There are 16 residues in the CDR3. Losses at the gene ends were 2 bases for V and 1 base for J; bases not matched to a gene: 4. The CDR3 loop is CASSLRGQGASYEQYF. The CDR3 nucleotides are TGTGCCAGCAGTTTAAGAGGACAGGGGGCATCCTACGAGCAGTACTTC.

The chain uses TRBV30 and TRBJ2-1; 9 bases agree with TRBD2. The germline CDR1 and CDR2 sequences are GTSNPN and SVGIG (reference sequence). V shed 0 bases, J shed 2 bases, and the junction held 5 bases outside the gene matches. There are 16 residues in the CDR3. The DNA for the CDR3 is TGTGCCTGGAGTGTACTGACTAGCGGACCCTACAATGAGCAGTTCTTC. Translation: CAWSVLTSGPYNEQFF.

The V gene is TRBV5-6, the J gene TRBJ2-6; 7 bases agree with TRBD1. V was clipped by 3 bases and J by 0 bases; unmatched bases: 9. The CDR3 runs 18 residues. Germline values: CDR1 SGHDT, CDR2 YYEEEE. The CDR3 DNA is TGTGCCAGCAGCTCGAACAGGGGCCTCCCCTCTGGGGCCAACGTCCTGACTTTC. It is translated as CASSSNRGLPSGANVLTF.

This clone was detected once. CDR3 bases: TGTGCCAGCAGCTTAGTTCTAGCGGGGGGTGGTACGCAGTATTTT. Its protein product is CASSLVLAGGGTQYF. The V gene is TRBV11-2, the J gene TRBJ2-3; 11 bases align to TRBD2. The CDR3 has 15 amino acids. Germline assignment: CDR1 SGHAT and CDR2 FQNNGV. J was trimmed by 8 bases and V by 1 base; bases with no gene match: 5.

This chain uses TRBV11-2 with TRBJ2-1; possibly TRBD2 for D (6 bases). The CDR3 is 12 amino acids. The germline gives CDR1 SGHAT, CDR2 FQNNGV. Trimming cost V 5 bases and J 12 bases, with 14 bases left between them. For the CDR3, the DNA is TGTGCCAGCAGCCCCCTTCGGGGGTGGCAGTTCTTC. This gives the protein CASSPLRGWQFF.

A word on this clone: Its ends do not fully match the called genes, so a read error is possible. This chain joins TRBV7-7 and TRBJ2-2; D unclear. CDR1 and CDR2 (germline): SSHAT, FNYEAQ (reference sequence). The CDR3 consists of 14 residues. The CDR3 DNA reads TGTGCTAGCAGCTGGGCCAGGAACACCGGGGAGCTGTTTTTT. This translates into CASSWARNTGELFF.

V and J are TRBV4-2 and TRBJ1-4, with unresolved D. Germline CDR1 LGHNA, CDR2 YNFKEQ. The CDR3 is 16 residues long. V was cut by 4 bases and J by 0 bases, with 12 bases left in between. DNA of the CDR3: TGTGCCAGCAGCCTGGAGGCCATTGCAACTAATGAAAAACTGTTTTTT. Translating gives CASSLEAIATNEKLFF.

In this sample, this clone turned up a few times. This chain joins TRBV19 and TRBJ2-1, with 15 bases that match TRBD2. CDR1 and CDR2 from the germline V gene are LNHDA and SQIVND (reference sequence). J lost 9 bases, V lost 5 bases, and 5 bases had no gene match. This CDR3 is built from 15 residues. The CDR3: CASSWTSGGETEQFF. The CDR3 nucleotides read TGTGCCAGTAGTTGGACTAGCGGGGGGGAAACTGAGCAGTTCTTC.

The rearrangement joins TRBV18 to TRBJ1-4; TRBD1 might be the D (5 bases). The CDR3 sequence is 14 residues long. Trimming took off 0 bases at V and 10 bases at J, with 12 bases between the two ends. Germline V gives CDR1 KGHSH, CDR2 LQKENI. The CDR3 DNA reads as TGTGCCAGCTCACCACCGGAGGGGTTGGGAAAACTGTTTTTT. The encoded protein is CASSPPEGLGKLFF.

This clone showed up just once. The rearrangement joins TRBV19 to TRBJ1-5; D gene unclear. The CDR3 is 15 residues long. V was trimmed by 3 bases and J by 3 bases, leaving 12 bases between them. The germline V gene has CDR1 LNHDA and CDR2 SQIVND (reference sequence). CDR3 nucleotides: TGTGCCAGTAGTATCCATTGGGAGAACAATCAGCCCCAGCATTTT. Translated: CASSIHWENNQPQHF.

This chain uses TRBV7-3 with TRBJ2-5; D is unclear. Trimming removed 5 bases at V and 0 bases at J, with 7 bases between. CDR1 SGHTA and CDR2 FQGTGA come from the germline V gene. The CDR3 covers 13 residues. Here the CDR3 reads CASSTTYQETQYF. CDR3 DNA: TGTGCCAGCAGCACCACTTACCAAGAGACCCAGTACTTC.

The chain carries TRBV5-8 and TRBJ2-7, with D perhaps matching TRBD2 (5 bases). This CDR3 is built from 13 residues. The germline V and J ends were trimmed by 1 base and 2 bases, with 7 bases remaining between them. The germline CDR1 and CDR2 sequences are SGHTS and YDEGEE. The CDR3 DNA reads TGTGCCAGCAGCTTGCGGGGAGCCTACGAGCAGTACTTC. This gives the protein CASSLRGAYEQYF.

The rearrangement joins TRBV9 to TRBJ2-3; D remains ambiguous. CDR3 length: 13 amino acids. V lost 3 bases and J 0 bases, leaving 5 bases between the germline ends. Germline V CDR1 and CDR2: SGDLS, YYNGEE. The CDR3, as DNA: TGTGCCAGCAGCGGGCTTAGCACAGATACGCAGTATTTT. Protein sequence: CASSGLSTDTQYF.

The chain couples TRBV7-7 to TRBJ2-2; D might be TRBD1 (6 bases). There are 16 residues in the CDR3. Germline lookup yields CDR1 SSHAT and CDR2 FNYEAQ (reference sequence). Trimming pared 1 base from V and 7 bases from J, leaving 16 bases between. CDR3 bases: TGTGCCAGCAGCTTAGGGAGCACAGGGTTAAGCGGGGAGCTGTTTTTT. Residues: CASSLGSTGLSGELFF.

The chain employs TRBV6-1 and TRBJ2-3; TRBD2 matches 16 bases. With 4 bases clipped from V and 3 bases from J, the junction kept 7 bases outside the gene matches. Germline V gene sequence: CDR1 MNHNS, CDR2 SASEGT. This CDR3 region has 18 residues. The CDR3 here is CASSGGTSGGAWTDTQYF. The CDR3 nucleotides read TGTGCCAGCAGTGGCGGGACTAGCGGGGGGGCCTGGACAGATACGCAGTATTTT.

This clone came up once. The chain carries TRBV5-6 and TRBJ1-2, with 8 bases aligning to TRBD1. CDR1 is SGHDT, CDR2 YYEEEE, per germline. V lost 0 bases and J lost 7; bases outside the gene matches: 8. The CDR3 extends over 15 amino acids. DNA of the CDR3: TGTGCCAGCAGCTTGGAAGTGCAGGGGGCCCCTGGCTACACCTTC. Protein: CASSLEVQGAPGYTF.

As to this clone: Different DNA sequences within this sample yield the same CDR3. The chain carries TRBV2 and TRBJ1-1; D is unresolved. The germline V gene has CDR1 SNHLY and CDR2 FYNNEI. The CDR3 extends over 12 amino acids. Trimming removed 8 bases at V and 3 bases at J, with 10 bases between. The CDR3 region is CASSRADTEAFF. In DNA form, the CDR3 reads TGTGCCAGCTCCCGAGCCGACACTGAAGCTTTCTTT. Supplemented by reference TRBV2 and TRBJ1-1, the full variable domain reads EPEVTQTPSHQVTQMGQEVILRCVPISNHLYFYWYRQILGQKVEFLVSFYNNEISEKSEIFDDQFSVERPDGSNFTLKIRSTKLEDSAMYFCASSRADTEAFFGQGTRLTVV.

V gene TRBV7-2 combines with J gene TRBJ1-4; D perhaps matches TRBD1 (6 bases). The CDR3 runs 13 residues. Germline loops: CDR1 SGHTA, CDR2 FQGNSA. V dropped 6 bases and J dropped 7 bases, with 12 bases sitting between them. CDR3 sequence reads: CASRVGQSEKLFF. CDR3 coding DNA: TGTGCCAGCAGGGTTGGACAGAGTGAAAAACTGTTTTTT.

The table lists this clone with a count of one. The chain recombines TRBV11-2 with TRBJ2-1, with 8 bases fitting TRBD2. The V and J ends lost 2 bases and 7 bases, in that order; junction bases with no gene match: 10. This CDR3 contains 16 residues. In germline, CDR1 is SGHAT, CDR2 FQNNGV. The CDR3 DNA is TGTGCCAGCAGCTTACTTCGGGGGGGCAATAGTAATGAGCAGTTCTTC. Translating it yields CASSLLRGGNSNEQFF.

The chain recombines TRBV9 with TRBJ2-7, with TRBD2 matching 8 bases. V shed 0 bases and J 4 bases; nucleotides not matched to a gene: 3. Per the germline V gene, CDR1 is SGDLS and CDR2 is YYNGEE. The CDR3 loop spans 14 amino acids. The CDR3 region is CASSVAPSGYEQYF. CDR3 DNA sequence: TGTGCCAGCAGCGTAGCTCCTAGCGGGTACGAGCAGTACTTC.

The rearrangement joins TRBV7-9 to TRBJ1-3; TRBD1 aligns across 8 bases. The CDR3 is 12 residues long. Germline CDR1 is SEHNR and CDR2 is FQNEAQ (reference sequence). CDR3 bases: TGTTCCTGGACAGGGCAGGGGAACACCATATATTTT. Translated, it gives CSWTGQGNTIYF.

The rearrangement joins TRBV2 to TRBJ1-5, with D possibly matching TRBD1 (6 bases). The CDR3 totals 15 residues. Germline V CDR1 and CDR2: SNHLY, FYNNEI. V was shortened by 7 bases and J by 0 bases, with 13 bases between the two germline ends. CDR3 bases: TGTGCCAGCATAGACGACAGGTATAGCAATCAGCCCCAGCATTTT. Protein product: CASIDDRYSNQPQHF.

Note on this clone: This sample includes further DNA sequences coding for the same CDR3. The chain is built from TRBV11-2 and TRBJ2-7; 7 bases align to TRBD1. Germline CDR1 reads SGHAT; CDR2 reads FQNNGV. The ends lost 5 bases at V and 3 bases at J; junction bases unmatched: 4. The CDR3 runs to 13 residues. CDR3 bases: TGTGCCAGCAGCCCCGGGACAGACTACGAGCAGTACTTC. Encoded protein: CASSPGTDYEQYF.

The chain joins TRBV19 to TRBJ2-3; TRBD1 might be the D (6 bases). The CDR3 loop spans 14 amino acids. The ends were cut back, 4 bases at V and 0 bases at J, with 8 bases in the middle. Per the germline V gene, CDR1 is LNHDA and CDR2 is SQIVND (reference sequence). DNA of the CDR3: TGTGCCAGTAGTAAGCAGGGGAGCACAGATACGCAGTATTTT. It yields the protein CASSKQGSTDTQYF.

This chain joins TRBV27 and TRBJ2-6; D remains ambiguous. With 10 bases removed from V and 0 bases from J, the gap between germline ends came to 7 bases. CDR3 size: 13 residues. CDR1 is MNHEY, CDR2 SMNVEV, per germline (reference sequence). The DNA of the CDR3 is TGTGCCACCTACGGCTCTGGGGCCAACGTCCTGACTTTC. This translates into CATYGSGANVLTF.

The chain uses TRBV6-6 and TRBJ1-2, with D maybe TRBD1 (6 bases). Germline CDR1 reads MNHNY; CDR2 reads SVGAGI (reference sequence). This CDR3 spans 15 amino acids. Deletions cut 0 bases from V and 5 bases from J, with 13 bases between. The CDR3 DNA follows: TGTGCCAGCAGTTACTCCGGGACAACTGTTTATGGCTACACCTTC. Amino acid sequence: CASSYSGTTVYGYTF.

The chain employs TRBV11-2 and TRBJ2-3; 10 nucleotides line up with TRBD2. V lost 3 bases to trimming and J lost 0 bases; unmatched junction nucleotides: 3. There are 16 residues in the CDR3. Germline CDR1 SGHAT, CDR2 FQNNGV. CDR3 sequence reads: CASSFLLAGSTDTQYF. The CDR3 DNA sequence: TGTGCCAGCAGCTTCTTACTAGCGGGGAGCACAGATACGCAGTATTTT.

This clone was recorded once. This chain links TRBV6-1 with TRBJ2-1, with 11 bases aligning to TRBD2. The V gene's germline CDR1 is MNHNS and CDR2 SASEGT. The trim removed 6 bases at V and 9 bases at J, leaving 10 bases unmatched. The CDR3 covers 15 residues. Here the CDR3 reads CASRTLVAGGREQFF. The CDR3 nucleotides read TGTGCCAGCAGGACCCTGGTAGCGGGGGGGCGTGAGCAGTTCTTC.

The gene calls are TRBV27 and TRBJ1-3; 7 bases are shared with TRBD1. CDR3 length equals 13 residues. CDR1 MNHEY and CDR2 SMNVEV come from the germline V gene (reference sequence). V was clipped by 9 bases and J by 4 bases; unmatched bases: 6. The CDR3 sequence is CASARGAGNTIYF. In DNA form, the CDR3 reads TGTGCCAGTGCCAGGGGGGCAGGAAACACCATATATTTT.